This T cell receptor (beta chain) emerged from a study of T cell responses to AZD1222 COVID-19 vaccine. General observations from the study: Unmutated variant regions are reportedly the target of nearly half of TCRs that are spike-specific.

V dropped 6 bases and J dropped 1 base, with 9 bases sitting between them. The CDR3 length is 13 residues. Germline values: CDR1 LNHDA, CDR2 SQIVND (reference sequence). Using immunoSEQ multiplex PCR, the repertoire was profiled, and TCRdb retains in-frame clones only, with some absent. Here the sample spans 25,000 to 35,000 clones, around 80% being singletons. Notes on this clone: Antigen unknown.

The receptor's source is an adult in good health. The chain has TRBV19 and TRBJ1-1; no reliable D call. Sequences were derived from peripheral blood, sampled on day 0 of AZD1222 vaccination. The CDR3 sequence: CASRPLRNTEAFF. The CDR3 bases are TGTGCCAGTAGGCCTTTGAGGAACACTGAAGCTTTCTTT. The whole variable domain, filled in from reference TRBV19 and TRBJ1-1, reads DGGITQSPKYLFRKEGQNVTLSCEQNLNHDAMYWYRQDPGQGLRLIYYSQIVNDFQKGDIAEGYSVSREKKESFPLTVTSAQKNPTAFYLCASRPLRNTEAFFGQGTRLTVV.